This T cell receptor (beta chain) was sequenced in a study of shared clonotypes between healthy human individuals. Findings of the study overall: Donor scarcity curtailed the genetic and exposure-history diversity represented herein. Estimated richness values were generally larger in naive subsets than in memory subsets.

CD45RO-negative, CCR7-positively selected cells formed the naive CD8 fraction, excluding terminally differentiated effector memory CD45RA+ cells. The donor population consisted of healthy HIV-negative adults with no recent acute infections or vaccinations. The method was immunoSEQ multiplex PCR; TCRdb's version includes in-frame clones alone and lacks a portion of them. In the table there are more than 2 million clones, roughly 93% of which are singletons. On this clone itself: What it binds is not known.

The material sequenced was naive CD8+ T cells from PBMCs. The receptor was isolated from a young man in good health. Some clones in this sample may be carry-over from other donors' samples.

This chain's CDR3 is CASSPTSGSNNEQFF. The CDR3 DNA reads TGTGCCAGCAGCCCGACTAGCGGGAGTAACAATGAGCAGTTCTTC. This chain joins TRBV2 and TRBJ2-1; 12 bases align to TRBD2. V lost 6 bases and J lost 5; bases outside the gene matches: 5. The CDR3 runs to 15 residues. Germline lookup yields CDR1 SNHLY and CDR2 FYNNEI. Full variable domain (outside the CDR3, taken from reference TRBV2 and TRBJ2-1): EPEVTQTPSHQVTQMGQEVILRCVPISNHLYFYWYRQILGQKVEFLVSFYNNEISEKSEIFDDQFSVERPDGSNFTLKIRSTKLEDSAMYFCASSPTSGSNNEQFFGPGTRLTVL.